This T cell receptor beta chain was recovered during a study of blood T cell repertoires in COVID-19. As handled by the study authors: Amplifying reference gene primers gave estimates of nucleated cell counts. Using immunoSEQ multiplex PCR, the repertoire was profiled, and TCRdb retains in-frame clones only, with some absent. That table furnishes V, J and clone size, whereas the DNA furnished D and trimming. This table holds 310,000 or so clones, approximately 88% found once. The V gene's germline CDR1 is SEHNR and CDR2 FQNEAQ (reference sequence). This CDR3 region has 15 residues. With 0 bases clipped from V and 6 bases from J, the junction kept 6 bases outside the gene matches.

The V gene is TRBV7-9, the J gene TRBJ1-2, with TRBD1 identical over 8 bases. This sequence originates from a woman aged 18-35 years who had recovered from COVID-19. Material: PBMCs or T cells enriched from blood (not recorded which). Here the CDR3 reads CASSLAGQGAHGYTF. The CDR3 DNA is TGTGCCAGCAGCTTAGCGGGGCAGGGGGCCCATGGCTACACCTTC.